This T cell receptor (beta chain) was profiled in a study of multiple sclerosis patients with progressive multifocal leukoencephalopathy (dated by TCRdb to 2018 to 2020). The study in broad terms: The study examined peripheral T and B cells of MS patients who developed PML (4 under natalizumab, 1 after alemtuzumab) and treated patients who did not. Longitudinal follow-up was performed in two natalizumab-treated patients who later developed PML, from before therapy through 6 and 12 months to PML onset. The goal was to find JC virus-specific or public T-cell expansions that arose at the time of PML onset.

Worth noting for this clone: Its cognate antigen has yet to be identified. No quality values exist for individual bases; no much larger clone is one base distant.

Inclusive of the bounding cysteine and phenylalanine, the CDR3 is 11 residues long. CDR3 DNA is the only sequence kept; it has 33 bases, read in frame from the first base. CDR1 and CDR2 are read off the germline V gene as MDHEN and SYDVKM. V drops 2 bases and J drops 5 bases, leaving 1 base in between. The time point label on this specimen signifies: time of PML onset. The treatment or condition label for this specimen denotes: on natalizumab therapy at sampling. Diagnosis of PML relied on clinical and MRI findings, with confirmation coming from detection of JC virus DNA in cerebrospinal fluid. In the natalizumab-treated patients, PML was found to develop after between about 15 and 60 months of natalizumab therapy. Interferon beta had previously been received by all listed patients, and all PML patients were female. Blood samples at T3 were obtained at the time of PML onset. Ficoll-Hypaque density gradient centrifugation was used to isolate peripheral blood mononuclear cells.

Broad study findings and their caveats: When PML developed, no shared TRBV or TRBJ gene usage and no preferred TRBV-TRBJ pairings were found. Because of the small, descriptive cohort, whether findings reflect JC virus infection or general immunocompromise remained unclear. Lower normalized Shannon entropy suggested less diverse TRB repertoires in most PML patients, whereas the natalizumab-treated controls showed values near 1. Only peripheral blood was analyzed, although cerebrospinal fluid or brain lymphocytes might be more informative for natalizumab-associated PML. TRB clones with frequency above 0.5% were observed only in PML patients, but the clones expanded at PML onset were found to be already present before and during natalizumab therapy.

TRB CDR3 regions were amplified from genomic DNA with the immunoSEQ two-step multiplex PCR at survey-level depth. Synthetic inline TR CDR3 controls covering all V-J pairings were spiked into each PCR to estimate template counts and remove amplification bias. Reads were processed so that amplification and sequencing bias were reduced, and quantification was performed against synthetic TR CDR3 analogs. Regarding the original processing steps: Raw data were processed in ImmunoSEQ Analyzer, removing out-of-frame sequences and CDR3s with stop codons, and genes were named by IMGT nomenclature. Normalized Shannon entropy, defined as 1 minus Pielou's evenness, was used to summarize repertoire diversity. Two TRB sequences were counted as identical only if the two sequences had the same V gene, J gene and CDR3. Public PML clonotypes were CDR3s shared by two or more PML-onset samples but absent earlier, in controls, and in public databases. Position-by-position CDR3 amino acid composition was analyzed in Skylign with the observed count method. This immuneACCESS table, as held by TCRdb, lists in-frame sequences with V and J called but not all clones. Of the missing ones, under half trace to an unresolved V gene in checked studies; the others have no known cause. That table supplies the V and J calls and clone size; D and trimming were determined from the DNA. The sample table holds 25,000 to 35,000 clones, of which roughly 87% were seen once. The top ten hold about 3.3% of the sample.

This TCR derives from a human donor with progressive multifocal leukoencephalopathy. Sequenced material: PBMCs, taken from a patient treated with natalizumab. Recombination linked TRBV28 to TRBJ1-5; the D gene assignment is ambiguous. The DNA reads TGTGCCAGCAGTTTACATCAGCCCCAGCATTTT. Its amino acids are CASSLHQPQHF.